What follows describes a single TCR beta chain. Using immunoSEQ multiplex PCR, the repertoire was profiled, and TCRdb retains in-frame clones only, with some absent. The sample has about 71,000 clones, roughly 90% seen once. Germline-derived CDR1 and CDR2 are MNHNS and SASEGT. The CDR3 covers 15 residues. V was clipped by 0 bases and J by 7 bases, with 15 bases between them. The data derive from a study of control samples from healthy donors and cancer patients. The specimen sequenced was PBMCs. V and J are TRBV6-1 and TRBJ1-2; D uncertain. The receptor comes from a man aged 60-69 years with lung cancer. CDR3 loop: CASSEARAGSGGYTF. CDR3 in DNA: TGTGCCAGCAGTGAAGCCCGGGCCGGTTCAGGTGGCTACACCTTC.